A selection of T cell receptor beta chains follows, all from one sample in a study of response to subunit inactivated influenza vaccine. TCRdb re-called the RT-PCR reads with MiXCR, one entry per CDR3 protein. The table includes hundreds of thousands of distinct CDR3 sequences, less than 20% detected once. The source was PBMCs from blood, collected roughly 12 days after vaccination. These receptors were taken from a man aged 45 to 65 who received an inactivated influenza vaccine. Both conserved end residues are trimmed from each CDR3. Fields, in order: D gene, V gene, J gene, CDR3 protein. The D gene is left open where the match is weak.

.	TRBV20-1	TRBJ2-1	SARDRGNEQF
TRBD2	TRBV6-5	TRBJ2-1	ASSSGLAGQYNEQF
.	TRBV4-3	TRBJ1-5	ASSEGRGAGQPQH
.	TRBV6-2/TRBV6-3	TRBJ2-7	ASSYLTSSNEQY
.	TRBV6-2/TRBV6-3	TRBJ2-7	ASSYWQNYEQY
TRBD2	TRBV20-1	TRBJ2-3	SAKGLSGRSDTQY
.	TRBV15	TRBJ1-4	ATSRDNQKLF
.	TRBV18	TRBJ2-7	ASSPDTGHYEQY
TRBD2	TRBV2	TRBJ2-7	ASSEGTSYEQY
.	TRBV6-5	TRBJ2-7	ASSYSNSGIDEQY
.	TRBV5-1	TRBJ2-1	ASRLGLREQF
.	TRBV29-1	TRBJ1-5	SVMEGSGQPQH
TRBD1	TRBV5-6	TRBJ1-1	ASSLIVGTGGYNTEAF
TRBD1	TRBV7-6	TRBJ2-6	ASSVTGLGANVLT
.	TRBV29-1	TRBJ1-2	SVWADTPYGYT
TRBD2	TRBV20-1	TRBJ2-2	SVRSSGSRTGELF
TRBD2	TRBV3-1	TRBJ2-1	ASSQGEGRYNEQF
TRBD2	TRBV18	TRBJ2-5	ASSPRTSKNQETQY
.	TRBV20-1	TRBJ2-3	SARGGSRRADTQY
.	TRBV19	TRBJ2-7	ASSPPANYEQY
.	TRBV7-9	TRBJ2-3	ASSRGAGVTDTQY
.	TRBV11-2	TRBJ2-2	ASSLSLSVITNTGELF
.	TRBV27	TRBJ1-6	ASSLRTISPLH
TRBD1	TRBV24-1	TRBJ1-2	ATRDRGRNHGYT
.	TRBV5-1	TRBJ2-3	ASSLVRSDTQY
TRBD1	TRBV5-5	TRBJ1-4	ASSLGTGVNEKLF
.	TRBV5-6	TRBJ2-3	ASSLVSASTDTQY
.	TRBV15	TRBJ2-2	ATSRDYVGTVRMTNTGELF
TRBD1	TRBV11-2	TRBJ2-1	ASREPGQGSNEQF
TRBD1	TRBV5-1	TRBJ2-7	ASSPGVQGAKQY
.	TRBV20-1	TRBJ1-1	SAREAGGNTEAF
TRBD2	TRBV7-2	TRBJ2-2	ASRRGGGPAGELF
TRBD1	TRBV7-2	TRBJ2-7	ASSSDRGASYEQY
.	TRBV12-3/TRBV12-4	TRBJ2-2	ASSPEGIYLNTGELF
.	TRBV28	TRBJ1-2	ASNIQPYGYT